These 25 T cell receptor beta chains originate from one sample sequenced in a study of cytomegalovirus exposure and HLA in healthy donors (dated by TCRdb to about 2017). Library generation was performed with the immunoSEQ multiplex PCR assay. A mixture of 60 forward primers for TCR Vbeta segments and 13 reverse primers for TCR Jbeta segments was used in the multiplex PCR. TCRdb limited this immuneACCESS table to in-frame rearrangements with V and J called. A share of clones is missing; checked studies link under half to unresolved V genes, and the rest is unexplained. This sample's table contains around 130,000 clones. The ten biggest clones cover 1.5% to 2% of the sample. Sample: PBMCs. The receptors stem from a woman aged 55 to 70 in good health and CMV-seronegative.

V usage is TRBV2 and J usage is TRBJ2-7; no reliable D call. V gave up 6 bases and J gave up 6 bases, with 9 bases separating them. This CDR3 spans 11 amino acids. The germline V gene has CDR1 SNHLY and CDR2 FYNNEI. The CDR3 region has the DNA TGTGCCAGCAGCCCTACTGTCGAGCAGTACTTC. It translates to CASSPTVEQYF.

V and J are TRBV5-4 and TRBJ2-3, with 7 bases aligning to TRBD1. The CDR3 is 15 residues long. From germline, CDR1 is SGHNT and CDR2 YYREEE (reference sequence). The V segment lost 7 bases and the J segment 2 bases; nucleotides outside the gene matches: 10. The CDR3 region has the DNA TGTGCCAGCGGCGAGGGACAGTACATCACAGATACGCAGTATTTT. The encoded protein is CASGEGQYITDTQYF.

The chain employs TRBV5-1 and TRBJ2-2, with TRBD1 matching 9 bases. Trimming at V came to 3 bases and at J to 3 bases, leaving 6 bases not matched to a gene. Germline V CDR1 and CDR2: SGHRS, YFSETQ. CDR3 length: 16 amino acids. Here the CDR3 reads CASSWGTGRDTGELFF. CDR3 bases: TGCGCCAGCAGCTGGGGGACAGGGCGGGACACCGGGGAGCTGTTTTTT.

The gene calls are TRBV5-1 and TRBJ2-3, with 8 bases identical to TRBD2. The trim removed 1 base at V and 2 bases at J, leaving 3 bases unmatched. The CDR3 spans 15 residues. The germline V gene encodes CDR1 SGHRS and CDR2 YFSETQ. CDR3 bases: TGCGCCAGCAGCTTGAGTAGCGGGGTCACAGATACGCAGTATTTT. Protein product: CASSLSSGVTDTQYF.

CDR3 sequence: CATSRGSGNTIYF. In DNA form, the CDR3 reads TGTGCCACCTCCAGGGGCTCTGGAAACACCATATATTTT. The V gene is TRBV2, the J gene TRBJ1-3; D possibly corresponds to TRBD1 (6 bases). V was cut by 10 bases and J by 0 bases, with 10 bases left in between. Per germline, CDR1 SNHLY and CDR2 FYNNEI. This CDR3 has 13 amino acids.

This rearrangement joins TRBV28 to TRBJ1-5; no firm D call. The CDR3 sequence is 13 residues long. The germline V and J ends were trimmed by 2 bases and 7 bases, with 9 bases remaining between them. Germline V lookup: CDR1 MDHEN, CDR2 SYDVKM. CDR3 nucleotide sequence: TGTGCCAGCAGTTTAGGAGGGCCCCAGCCCCAGCATTTT. As protein: CASSLGGPQPQHF.

The rearrangement links TRBV5-1 to TRBJ2-7; D may be TRBD2 (7 bases). V lost 6 bases and J lost 0, with 16 bases in between. Germline V gene lookup returns CDR1 SGHRS and CDR2 YFSETQ. The CDR3 is 15 residues long. CDR3 region: CASTGGGESSYEQYF. The CDR3 DNA follows: TGCGCCAGCACCGGAGGGGGGGAAAGCTCCTACGAGCAGTACTTC.

The V call is TRBV2, the J call TRBJ2-5; D perhaps matches TRBD2 (6 bases). Trimming pared 8 bases from V and 2 bases from J, leaving 12 bases between. The CDR3 totals 13 residues. Germline-derived CDR1 and CDR2 are SNHLY and FYNNEI. Here the CDR3 reads CASAAGRQETQYF. The CDR3 nucleotides read TGTGCCAGCGCGGCGGGGCGGCAAGAGACCCAGTACTTC.

V is TRBV5-1 and J is TRBJ2-5; 9 bases are a match to TRBD2. In germline, CDR1 is SGHRS, CDR2 YFSETQ. This CDR3 is built from 15 residues. Trimming cost V 4 bases and J 4 bases; bases outside gene matches: 8. The CDR3 loop is CASSTPSGASETQYF. CDR3 nucleotides: TGCGCCAGCAGCACCCCTAGCGGGGCCTCAGAGACCCAGTACTTC.

The gene calls are TRBV6-6 and TRBJ2-1; a weak D match, TRBD1 (6 bases). With 0 bases removed from V and 1 base from J, the gap between germline ends came to 7 bases. Germline values: CDR1 MNHNY, CDR2 SVGAGI (reference sequence). CDR3 length: 15 amino acids. The CDR3 loop reads CASSYSRGSYNEQFF. The CDR3 DNA reads as TGTGCCAGCAGTTACTCGAGGGGGTCCTACAATGAGCAGTTCTTC.

The chain uses TRBV6-1 and TRBJ2-5; perhaps TRBD1 as D (6 bases). V was trimmed by 4 bases and J by 5 bases, leaving 17 bases between them. This CDR3 is 15 amino acids long. Germline CDR1 is MNHNS and CDR2 is SASEGT. CDR3 loop: CASSVSAGARETQYF. The CDR3, as DNA: TGTGCCAGCAGTGTCTCGGCAGGGGCCAGGGAGACCCAGTACTTC.

About this clone: Within the sample, other DNA sequences also encode this same CDR3. The chain couples TRBV4-1 to TRBJ2-6; the match to TRBD1 covers 8 bases. V shed 1 base, J shed 0 bases, and the junction held 5 bases outside the gene matches. CDR3 length: 18 residues. CDR1 and CDR2 from the germline V gene are MGHRA and YSYEKL. CDR3 loop: CASSQGRQGSSGANVLTF. DNA of the CDR3: TGCGCCAGCAGCCAAGGGCGACAGGGGTCCTCTGGGGCCAACGTCCTGACTTTC.

The chain uses TRBV28 and TRBJ1-1; 7 bases are shared with TRBD1. Trimming took 5 bases from V and 6 from J; bases not matched to a gene: 12. This CDR3 region has 15 residues. CDR1 is MDHEN and CDR2 is SYDVKM in the germline V gene. The CDR3 DNA reads TGTGCCAGCAGTCCCTGGACAGGAGACTACGCTGAAGCTTTCTTT. Translated: CASSPWTGDYAEAFF.

The chain employs TRBV27 and TRBJ1-2, with D perhaps matching TRBD1 (5 bases). The germline V and J ends were trimmed by 0 bases and 2 bases, with 7 bases remaining between them. The CDR3 is 14 residues long. CDR1 and CDR2 (germline): MNHEY, SMNVEV (reference sequence). CDR3 DNA: TGTGCCAGCAGTTTATCAGGACAAAACTATGGCTACACCTTC. Its translation is CASSLSGQNYGYTF.

The chain couples TRBV6-5 to TRBJ2-5; perhaps TRBD1 as D (6 bases). Germline assignment: CDR1 MNHEY and CDR2 SVGAGI. This CDR3 comprises 14 residues. V was trimmed by 4 bases and J by 4 bases, leaving 13 bases between them. CDR3 sequence reads: CASSLRGSGETQYF. DNA of the CDR3: TGTGCCAGCAGTTTGAGGGGGTCAGGAGAGACCCAGTACTTC.

The rearrangement uses TRBV5-8 and TRBJ2-5, with D tentatively TRBD2 (6 bases). V lost 1 base, J lost 2 bases, and 12 bases lay in between. CDR1 is SGHTS and CDR2 is YDEGEE in the germline V gene. This CDR3 spans 15 amino acids. The CDR3 bases are TGTGCCAGCAGCTTGTCGGGTAGCGGACAAGAGACCCAGTACTTC. It translates to CASSLSGSGQETQYF.

The chain couples TRBV27 to TRBJ2-1; 9 bases map to TRBD2. The length of the CDR3 is 18 residues. Germline CDR1 is MNHEY and CDR2 is SMNVEV (reference sequence). J lost 6 bases, V lost 6 bases, and 18 bases had no gene match. This CDR3 reads CASSAGGPGLAFTNEQFF. The CDR3 nucleotides are TGTGCCAGCAGCGCAGGAGGGCCTGGACTAGCGTTTACCAATGAGCAGTTCTTC.

V gene TRBV9 combines with J gene TRBJ2-1; perhaps TRBD1 as D (6 bases). Germline loops: CDR1 SGDLS, CDR2 YYNGEE. This CDR3 is built from 16 residues. V dropped 4 bases and J dropped 2 bases, with 16 bases sitting between them. CDR3 residues: CASSTTAGDTYNEQFF. The CDR3 DNA sequence: TGTGCCAGCAGCACGACGGCAGGGGATACCTACAATGAGCAGTTCTTC.

The CDR3 DNA sequence: TGTGCCAGCAGCTTAGGACAGAACTATGGCTACACCTTC. Protein product: CASSLGQNYGYTF. The chain uses TRBV7-3 and TRBJ1-2, with D tentatively TRBD1 (6 bases). CDR1 and CDR2 from the germline V gene are SGHTA and FQGTGA. The CDR3 runs to 13 residues. V dropped 2 bases and J dropped 2 bases, with 6 bases sitting between them.

The V gene is TRBV10-3, the J gene TRBJ1-4; the match to TRBD1 covers 8 bases. Germline lookup yields CDR1 ENHRY and CDR2 SYGVKD. The V gene end was trimmed by 4 bases and the J gene end by 2 bases; junction bases not matched to a gene: 6. This CDR3 spans 16 amino acids. The CDR3 DNA reads as TGTGCCATCAGTGGGGGGGCAGGGGGCACTAATGAAAAACTGTTTTTT. This sequence encodes CAISGGAGGTNEKLFF.

The V and J genes are TRBV7-6 and TRBJ2-2; 7 bases align to TRBD2. This CDR3 has 19 amino acids. With V trimmed by 5 bases and J by 2 bases, 17 bases remained unmatched. Germline assignment: CDR1 SGHVS and CDR2 FNYEAQ. The CDR3: CASSPRREAGLTNTGELFF. In DNA, the CDR3 is TGTGCCAGCAGCCCACGGAGAGAGGCGGGACTAACCAACACCGGGGAGCTGTTTTTT.

This rearrangement joins TRBV9 to TRBJ2-5, with D possibly matching TRBD2 (6 bases). Trimming shortened V by 0 bases and J by 2 bases, and 11 bases separated the two germline ends. Per germline, CDR1 SGDLS and CDR2 YYNGEE. The CDR3 loop spans 15 amino acids. The CDR3 loop is CASSVGGVLQETQYF. CDR3 DNA sequence: TGTGCCAGCAGCGTAGGCGGGGTTCTACAAGAGACCCAGTACTTC.

CDR3 protein: CASNGGAPPGEQYF. In DNA form, the CDR3 reads TGCGCCAGCAACGGGGGAGCCCCCCCGGGCGAGCAGTACTTC. The V gene is TRBV5-1, the J gene TRBJ2-7, with TRBD2 as a possible D gene (6 bases). Between the trimmed V and J ends, which lost 6 bases and 6 bases, there was a span of 19 bases. This CDR3 spans 14 amino acids. Germline lookup yields CDR1 SGHRS and CDR2 YFSETQ.

The chain carries TRBV5-1 and TRBJ2-2, with TRBD2 identical over 7 bases. Losses at the gene ends were 2 bases for V and 7 bases for J; bases not matched to a gene: 5. This CDR3 contains 14 residues. Germline-derived CDR1 and CDR2 are SGHRS and YFSETQ. The CDR3 is CASSLLAISGELFF. The CDR3 region has the DNA TGCGCCAGCAGCTTACTAGCGATCAGCGGGGAGCTGTTTTTT.

The J gene is TRBJ2-7, the V gene TRBV5-1, with D possibly being TRBD2 (5 bases). The length of the CDR3 is 13 residues. CDR1 is SGHRS, CDR2 YFSETQ, per germline. Trimming left V 5 bases short and J 6 bases short, with 15 bases between. CDR3 protein: CASRDLRGAEQYF. CDR3 in DNA: TGCGCCAGCAGGGACTTGCGTGGCGCCGAGCAGTACTTC.